This TCR beta chain was captured by sequencing in a study of shared clonotypes between healthy human individuals. General observations from the study: The genetic and exposure-history diversity represented was limited by few donors.

The CDR3 has 14 amino acids. Germline loops: CDR1 SGHDT, CDR2 YYEEEE. Trimming left V 0 bases short and J 5 bases short, with 11 bases between. Clones were read by immunoSEQ multiplex PCR, and TCRdb kept only the in-frame ones, dropping some. This sample yields about half a million clones, of which 70% to 85% are seen a single time; about 11% belongs to the top ten. As concerns this clone: As yet, its antigen is unknown.

The V and J genes are TRBV5-6 and TRBJ2-5; a possible D gene is TRBD1 (5 bases). The source material was PBMCs. This TCR derives from a woman aged 40-49 years in good health. Some clones in this sample may be carry-over from other donors' samples. CDR3 protein: CASSLGQGSETQYF. DNA of the CDR3: TGTGCCAGCAGCTTGGGGCAGGGCAGTGAGACCCAGTACTTC. The full variable domain, completed using reference TRBV5-6 and TRBJ2-5, is DAGVTQSPTHLIKTRGQQVTLRCSPKSGHDTVSWYQQALGQGPQFIFQYYEEEERQRGNFPDRFSGHQFPNYSSELNVNALLLGDSALYLCASSLGQGSETQYFGPGTRLLVL.